This T cell receptor beta chain originates from a study of beta chain features in type 1 diabetes. Study-wide results and limits: HLA influence on TCRB rearrangement stayed unresolved here.

In this sample, this clone turned up a few times. Antigen specificity is unknown. The CDR3 is made up of 14 amino acids. Germline-derived CDR1 and CDR2 are SNHLY and FYNNEI. Trimming shortened V by 6 bases and J by 4 bases, and 15 bases separated the two germline ends. Of the isolated RNA, all was reverse transcribed, and so the sequenced material was expressed TCRB transcripts. Libraries were prepared by immunoSEQ multiplex PCR; TCRdb keeps only in-frame clonotypes and omits some of them. The table has 120,000 to 150,000 clones, about 7% seen once. The receptor comes from a woman aged 25 to 39 in good health. The chain has TRBV2 and TRBJ1-2, with a weak D call TRBD1 (6 bases). Sequencing was carried out using central memory CD4+ T cells from blood. This CDR3 reads CASSYTGTPYGYTF. CDR3 nucleotide sequence: TGTGCCAGCAGCTACACAGGGACCCCCTATGGCTACACCTTC.